The 20 T cell receptor beta chains presented below share a single source sample, sequenced in a study of cytomegalovirus exposure and HLA in healthy donors. The PCR used 60 Vbeta and 13 Jbeta primers. Profiling relied on immunoSEQ multiplex PCR, and the TCRdb table lists in-frame clones only, not all of them. The sample consists of over 150,000 clones, roughly 77% of them appearing once. The sequencing input was PBMCs. Source of these receptors: a man younger than 40 in good health and CMV-seropositive.

Regarding this clone: Other DNA sequences in the same sample also yield this CDR3. The chain is built from TRBV5-1 and TRBJ1-5; 7 nucleotides line up with TRBD1. This CDR3 region has 15 residues. The V gene's germline CDR1 is SGHRS and CDR2 YFSETQ. Trimming cost V 0 bases and J 4 bases; bases outside gene matches: 4. The CDR3 loop is CASSLGGGKNQPQHF. In DNA, the CDR3 is TGCGCCAGCAGCTTGGGAGGGGGCAAAAATCAGCCCCAGCATTTT.

In its sample, this clone was seen once. This rearrangement joins TRBV18 to TRBJ1-4; no clear D gene. The CDR3 covers 16 residues. Germline V gives CDR1 KGHSH, CDR2 LQKENI. The V end lost 3 bases, the J end lost 7 bases, and 18 bases lay between the germline ends. The CDR3 DNA reads TGTGCCAGCTCACCGCTACCCCCGGGGAGAAGTGAAAAACTGTTTTTT. Translating gives CASSPLPPGRSEKLFF.

V usage is TRBV5-1 and J usage is TRBJ1-2; D remains ambiguous. The length of the CDR3 is 11 residues. Germline CDR1 reads SGHRS; CDR2 reads YFSETQ. The ends were cut back, 3 bases at V and 10 bases at J, with 10 bases in the middle. The chain's CDR3 is CASSSAAVYTF. The CDR3 DNA sequence: TGCGCCAGCAGCTCAGCGGCTGTCTACACCTTC.

J is TRBJ2-7 and V is TRBV4-2; a possible D gene is TRBD1 (6 bases). V lost 3 bases and J lost 3, with 15 bases in between. This CDR3 is built from 15 residues. CDR1 is LGHNA and CDR2 is YNFKEQ in the germline V gene. CDR3 nucleotides: TGTGCCAGCAGCCACCCTATGCGACAGGACTACGAGCAGTACTTC. Its protein product is CASSHPMRQDYEQYF.

The J gene is TRBJ2-1, the V gene TRBV5-4, with TRBD2 matching 8 bases. CDR1 is SGHNT, CDR2 YYREEE, per germline (reference sequence). J lost 7 bases, V lost 10 bases, and 4 bases had no gene match. The length of the CDR3 is 11 residues. The CDR3 coding sequence is TGTGCCTCGGGGGGGGCAAATGAGCAGTTCTTC. Its translation is CASGGANEQFF.

The chain joins TRBV27 to TRBJ1-6; 9 positions agree with TRBD1. J lost 7 bases, V lost 0 bases, and 1 base had no gene match. The CDR3 is made up of 15 amino acids. Per the germline V gene, CDR1 is MNHEY and CDR2 is SMNVEV (reference sequence). CDR3 DNA: TGTGCCAGCAGTTTATCCGGGACAGGGAATTCACCCCTCCACTTT. Protein product: CASSLSGTGNSPLHF.

The sample holds a few counts of this clone. The genes are TRBV5-1 and TRBJ1-2; D is perhaps TRBD1 (6 bases). Germline V lookup: CDR1 SGHRS, CDR2 YFSETQ. Trimming took 2 bases from V and 3 from J, leaving 14 bases between them. This CDR3 has 15 amino acids. The CDR3 loop is CASSFSWAGDYGYTF. CDR3 sequence (DNA): TGCGCCAGCAGCTTTTCGTGGGCAGGGGACTATGGCTACACCTTC.

The V and J genes are TRBV11-2 and TRBJ2-1, with a weak D call TRBD2 (6 bases). The CDR3 has 17 amino acids. Trimming cost V 1 base and J 4 bases, with 17 bases left between them. CDR1 and CDR2 (germline): SGHAT, FQNNGV. Here the CDR3 DNA reads TGTGCCAGCAGCTTAGTGGGTAGTAGCGGCACTTACAATGAGCAGTTCTTC. Translating it yields CASSLVGSSGTYNEQFF.

The chain uses TRBV4-1 and TRBJ2-1; D is unclear. Trimming pared 5 bases from V and 4 bases from J, leaving 12 bases between. This CDR3 is 14 amino acids long. Germline lookup yields CDR1 MGHRA and CDR2 YSYEKL. In nucleotides, the CDR3 is TGCGCCAGCAGCATACCCGCAGCGTACAATGAGCAGTTCTTC. It is translated as CASSIPAAYNEQFF.

This chain connects TRBV7-2 to TRBJ2-5; 7 bases line up with TRBD2. The J call may not be correct, given that the DNA end is closer to TRBJ2-7. Germline values: CDR1 SGHTA, CDR2 FQGNSA. This CDR3 has 16 residues. The CDR3 loop is CASSLWPRAGYYEQYF. The DNA for the CDR3 is TGTGCCAGCAGCTTATGGCCCCGAGCGGGGTACTACGAGCAGTACTTC.

This clone appeared once. This chain uses TRBV27 with TRBJ2-7; possible D gene TRBD2, 5 bases. Trimming took 7 bases from V and 0 from J, leaving 13 bases between them. The CDR3 spans 14 residues. The germline V gene encodes CDR1 MNHEY and CDR2 SMNVEV (reference sequence). The CDR3 reads CASNRGYGSYEQYF. The CDR3 DNA is TGTGCCAGCAACCGAGGGTACGGCTCCTACGAGCAGTACTTC.

J is TRBJ2-3 and V is TRBV28, with a possible D match to TRBD1 (6 bases). CDR3 size: 15 residues. Trimming left V 5 bases short and J 6 bases short, with 18 bases between. Germline lookup yields CDR1 MDHEN and CDR2 SYDVKM. For the CDR3, the DNA is TGTGCCAGCAGTGTTACGCCGGGACACCCCGATACGCAGTATTTT. Amino acid sequence: CASSVTPGHPDTQYF.

This clone came up once. The V and J genes are TRBV11-2 and TRBJ2-7; D is possibly TRBD2 (6 bases). CDR3 length: 15 residues. CDR1 is SGHAT and CDR2 is FQNNGV in the germline V gene. Trimming shortened V by 1 base and J by 3 bases, and 13 bases separated the two germline ends. CDR3 DNA sequence: TGTGCCAGCAGCTTAGGACGCGGACTAAACTACGAGCAGTACTTC. Encoded protein: CASSLGRGLNYEQYF. Looking up the rest from reference TRBV11-2 and TRBJ2-7 gives the full variable domain: EAGVAQSPRYKIIEKRQSVAFWCNPISGHATLYWYQQILGQGPKLLIQFQNNGVVDDSQLPKDRFSAERLKGVDSTLKIQPAKLEDSAVYLCASSLGRGLNYEQYFGPGTRLTVT.

CDR3 amino acids: CASSQSWEGAGNTIYF. CDR3 nucleotide sequence: TGTGCCAGCAGCCAATCGTGGGAAGGGGCTGGAAACACCATATATTTT. The V call is TRBV14, the J call TRBJ1-3, with a possible D match to TRBD1 (5 bases). Germline loops: CDR1 SGHDN, CDR2 FVKESK. Trimming pared 2 bases from V and 2 bases from J, leaving 13 bases between. The CDR3 covers 16 residues.

The chain links TRBV2 to TRBJ2-5, with 7 bases that match TRBD1. With V trimmed by 4 bases and J by 5 bases, 7 bases remained unmatched. The CDR3 consists of 14 residues. The germline V gene has CDR1 SNHLY and CDR2 FYNNEI. The CDR3: CASSAFEGAETQYF. DNA of the CDR3: TGTGCCAGCAGTGCCTTTGAGGGGGCGGAGACCCAGTACTTC.

V is TRBV9 and J is TRBJ2-3; D might be TRBD2 (5 bases). This CDR3 has 15 residues. The germline CDR1 and CDR2 sequences are SGDLS and YYNGEE. The germline V and J ends were trimmed by 0 bases and 2 bases, with 10 bases remaining between them. The CDR3 loop is CASSVGRFNTDTQYF. CDR3 DNA sequence: TGTGCCAGCAGCGTAGGGAGGTTCAACACAGATACGCAGTATTTT.

The CDR3 DNA follows: TGCAGCCACAAGACTAGCGGGAGGGCCGGTGAGCAGTTCTTC. Translated, it gives CSHKTSGRAGEQFF. The V and J genes are TRBV29-1 and TRBJ2-1, with 14 bases aligning to TRBD2. The CDR3 contains 14 residues. Germline assignment: CDR1 SQVTM and CDR2 ANQGSEA. After removal of 8 bases from V and 9 bases from J, the junction contained 9 bases not matched to a gene.

The rearrangement links TRBV19 to TRBJ1-3; 8 bases line up with TRBD1. CDR1 and CDR2 (germline): LNHDA, SQIVND (reference sequence). CDR3 length: 14 residues. V shed 8 bases, J shed 4 bases, and the junction held 7 bases outside the gene matches. The CDR3 bases are TGTGCCAGTGGCACAGGGGGTTCGGGAAACACCATATATTTT. The encoded protein is CASGTGGSGNTIYF.

The chain recombines TRBV9 with TRBJ1-3; TRBD1 aligns across 7 bases. V was pared by 3 bases and J by 5 bases, with 5 bases of the junction left unmatched. CDR1 and CDR2 (germline): SGDLS, YYNGEE. This CDR3 is built from 14 residues. The CDR3 is CASSAQGVRNTIYF. The DNA for the CDR3 is TGTGCCAGCAGCGCCCAGGGGGTAAGAAACACCATATATTTT. Complete variable domain (other parts from reference TRBV9 and TRBJ1-3): DSGVTQTPKHLITATGQRVTLRCSPRSGDLSVYWYQQSLDQGLQFLIQYYNGEERAKGNILERFSAQQFPDLHSELNLSSLELGDSALYFCASSAQGVRNTIYFGEGSWLTVV.

The V and J genes are TRBV19 and TRBJ1-1; 7 positions agree with TRBD1. The CDR3 spans 13 residues. With 10 bases clipped from V and 0 bases from J, the junction kept 5 bases outside the gene matches. CDR1 is LNHDA and CDR2 is SQIVND in the germline V gene (reference sequence). The CDR3 DNA is TGTGCCACCAAGGACAGGATGAACACTGAAGCTTTCTTT. Residues: CATKDRMNTEAFF.